One and the same sample provided the 12 T cell receptor beta chains below, sequenced in a study of type 1 regulatory T cells. MiXCR, run by TCRdb on the reads, gives a single entry per CDR3 protein. The sample holds about 68,000 distinct CDR3 sequences, about 62% seen once. Which antigens these TCRs recognize remains unknown. Sample: cultured T cells, either the whole culture or a sorted T cell fraction (not recorded which). Noted subset: Tr1-enriched cell product generated in vitro against host alloantigens. The receptors originated from a human donor in good health.

This chain links TRBV7-6 with TRBJ2-7; 8 bases align to TRBD2. V was clipped by 2 bases and J by 3 bases; unmatched bases: 0. The CDR3 has 13 residues. Germline loops: CDR1 SGHVS, CDR2 FNYEAQ. The chain's CDR3 is CASSLTSGYEQYF. The DNA of the CDR3 is TGTGCCAGCAGCTTAACTAGCGGCTACGAGCAGTACTTC.

The rearrangement uses TRBV6-5 and TRBJ2-3; no reliable D call. V lost 8 bases, J lost 1 base, and 10 bases lay in between. Germline-derived CDR1 and CDR2 are MNHEY and SVGAGI. The CDR3 spans 13 residues. Here the CDR3 DNA reads TGTGCCAGCTCCCGACCAGGCACAGATACGCAGTATTTT. Translating it yields CASSRPGTDTQYF.

CDR3 amino acids: CSAQRGTNEKLFF. CDR3 sequence (DNA): TGCAGCGCCCAACGGGGAACTAATGAAAAACTGTTTTTT. V usage is TRBV29-1 and J usage is TRBJ1-4; D remains ambiguous. Per germline, CDR1 SQVTM and CDR2 ANQGSEA. CDR3 size: 13 residues. V was pared by 7 bases and J by 1 base, with 10 bases between.

The chain recombines TRBV12-3 or TRBV12-4 with TRBJ1-3; 7 nucleotides agree with TRBD1. This CDR3 region has 15 residues. V shed 7 bases, J shed 0 bases, and the junction held 6 bases outside the gene matches. The CDR3 sequence is CASTDRVNSGNTIYF. CDR3 sequence (DNA): TGTGCCAGCACCGACAGGGTAAACTCTGGAAACACCATATATTTT.

This rearrangement joins TRBV4-2 to TRBJ2-3; D gene ambiguous. The ends were cut back, 0 bases at V and 2 bases at J, with 9 bases in the middle. This CDR3 spans 15 amino acids. Germline V lookup: CDR1 LGHNA, CDR2 YNFKEQ. CDR3 nucleotides: TGTGCCAGCAGCCAAGATGGGGAAAACACAGATACGCAGTATTTT. Translating gives CASSQDGENTDTQYF.

The count of this clonotype is one. The chain has TRBV7-3 and TRBJ2-1, with D hard to call. CDR1 and CDR2 from the germline V gene are SGHTA and FQGTGA. V lost 2 bases, J lost 3 bases, and 11 bases lay in between. This CDR3 is 15 amino acids long. Here the CDR3 DNA reads TGTGCCAGCAGCTTAGGCCGGGCAGACTACAATGAGCAGTTCTTC. It codes for CASSLGRADYNEQFF.

This chain uses TRBV11-2 with TRBJ2-2, with TRBD2 matching 11 bases. The CDR3 length is 15 residues. Germline CDR1 reads SGHAT; CDR2 reads FQNNGV. With 6 bases clipped from V and 5 bases from J, the junction kept 5 bases outside the gene matches. In DNA form, the CDR3 reads TGTGCCAGCAGACGGGGGACTAGCGGAACCGGGGAGCTGTTTTTT. Protein: CASRRGTSGTGELFF.

The chain uses TRBV13 and TRBJ1-1; D unclear. Trimming pared 5 bases from V and 1 base from J, leaving 8 bases between. The CDR3 has 13 amino acids. Germline values: CDR1 PRHDT, CDR2 FYEKMQ (reference sequence). Here the CDR3 DNA reads TGTGCCAGCAGCAGGACGGAGAACACTGAAGCTTTCTTT. Translated: CASSRTENTEAFF.

The chain couples TRBV5-6 to TRBJ1-2, with unresolved D. Trimming took off 3 bases at V and 7 bases at J, with 13 bases between the two ends. CDR1 is SGHDT and CDR2 is YYEEEE in the germline V gene. CDR3 length: 13 residues. CDR3: CASSYPLGVGYTF. CDR3 sequence (DNA): TGTGCCAGCAGCTATCCACTTGGGGTTGGCTACACCTTC.

In its sample, this clonotype was seen a few times. The V and J genes are TRBV19 and TRBJ2-7; D gene unclear. Germline loops: CDR1 LNHDA, CDR2 SQIVND (reference sequence). The CDR3 has 13 residues. V was cut by 3 bases and J by 1 base, with 7 bases left in between. The CDR3, as DNA: TGTGCCAGTAGTATGATGGTTTCCTACGAGCAGTACTTC. Amino acid sequence: CASSMMVSYEQYF.

The DNA of the CDR3 is TGTGCCAGCAGCAAACAGACCATTAAGGCCGGGGAGCTGTTTTTT. As protein: CASSKQTIKAGELFF. V gene TRBV7-9 combines with J gene TRBJ2-2; D is ambiguous. CDR1 is SEHNR, CDR2 FQNEAQ, per germline (reference sequence). CDR3 size: 15 residues. Trimming took 5 bases from V and 6 from J, leaving 16 bases between them.

The V gene is TRBV7-3, the J gene TRBJ2-1; the D gene could be TRBD1 or TRBD2 (5 bases each). Between the trimmed V and J ends, which lost 5 bases and 6 bases, there was a span of 17 bases. The germline V gene has CDR1 SGHTA and CDR2 FQGTGA. This CDR3 region has 15 residues. The CDR3 reads CASSPVRDRGNEQFF. CDR3 sequence (DNA): TGTGCCAGCAGCCCCGTTCGGGACCGAGGCAATGAGCAGTTCTTC.